The clone carrying this T cell receptor (beta chain) has ten or more counts. Its antigen is still unknown. This specimen belongs to a study of human T cells and chemical hapten exposure. Study-wide results and caveats: TCRs whose frequency exceeded 1 in 1000 remained the same following DPC sensitization.

Per the authors' pipeline: Ranging from about 23,224 to 700,000, TCR counts per sample had a median value of approximately 95,000. One entry per CDR3 protein, called by TCRdb with MiXCR from the RACE reads. The authors' filters were not applied to this entry. Of around 56,000 distinct CDR3 sequences listed, more than 7.5% are singletons. The time point was: pre-sensitization, week 0. The treatment denotes: therapeutic diphenylcyclopropenone sensitization with weekly scalp DPC. V shed 1 base and J 5 bases; nucleotides not matched to a gene: 4. The CDR3 loop spans 15 amino acids. In germline, CDR1 is SGHAT, CDR2 FQNNGV.

V is TRBV11-2 and J is TRBJ2-1, with 8 bases identical to TRBD1. The starting material was whole blood, obtained in connection with sensitization to the hapten diphenylcyclopropenone (DPC). The receptor was derived from a man between 35 and 55 years old with alopecia areata. Some clones in this sample may be carry-over from other donors' samples. CDR3 residues: CASSLVETGDNEQFF. The CDR3 nucleotides read TGTGCCAGCAGCTTAGTTGAGACAGGGGACAATGAGCAGTTCTTC.